The 25 T cell receptor beta chains presented below share a single source sample, sequenced in a study of blood T cell repertoires in COVID-19. Data came from immunoSEQ multiplex PCR; TCRdb stores just in-frame clones and leaves some out. The sample lists some 400,000 clones, approximately 89% occurring once. Sequenced material: PBMCs or T cells enriched from blood (not recorded which). These receptors were obtained from a woman in her twenties or thirties who had recovered from COVID-19.

This chain links TRBV13 with TRBJ2-7; perhaps TRBD1 as D (6 bases). Trimming removed 6 bases at V and 3 bases at J, with 12 bases between. From germline, CDR1 is PRHDT and CDR2 FYEKMQ (reference sequence). The CDR3 is 13 amino acids. CDR3 bases: TGTGCCAGCAGTACATTACAGGGCTACGAGCAGTACTTC. Translation gives CASSTLQGYEQYF.

The V and J genes are TRBV6-5 and TRBJ1-4, with D tentatively TRBD1 (6 bases). Germline V CDR1 and CDR2: MNHEY, SVGAGI. This CDR3 has 13 amino acids. The germline V and J ends were trimmed by 6 bases and 12 bases, with 17 bases remaining between them. The CDR3 DNA reads TGTGCCAGCAGGCCCCCGGACAGCGGCCAACTGTTTTTT. It encodes CASRPPDSGQLFF.

The gene calls are TRBV2 and TRBJ1-1; a weak D match, TRBD1 (6 bases). The germline gives CDR1 SNHLY, CDR2 FYNNEI. The CDR3 covers 14 residues. The V end was cut by 7 bases, the J end by 2 bases, with 14 bases between. The CDR3 DNA follows: TGTGCCAGCAAGACCAGGGGCCGAAACACTGAAGCTTTCTTT. Amino acids: CASKTRGRNTEAFF.

The J gene is TRBJ2-3, the V gene TRBV9; 9 nucleotides match TRBD1. The CDR3 is 16 residues long. The V gene's germline CDR1 is SGDLS and CDR2 YYNGEE. V lost 4 bases to trimming and J lost 1 base; unmatched junction nucleotides: 7. The CDR3 sequence is CASSIPTGGGTDTQYF. The CDR3 nucleotides read TGTGCCAGCAGCATACCTACAGGGGGCGGCACAGATACGCAGTATTTT.

The chain links TRBV5-1 to TRBJ1-2; tentatively, D is TRBD1 (6 bases). Germline V gene data show CDR1 as SGHRS and CDR2 as YFSETQ. This CDR3 has 14 residues. V shed 4 bases and J shed 4 bases, with 14 bases lying between them. This CDR3 is CASSGTGMGYGYTF. The DNA of the CDR3 is TGCGCCAGCAGCGGAACAGGGATGGGCTATGGCTACACCTTC.

DNA for the CDR3: TGTGCCAGCAGCGTAACCGGGACAGGGCATGAGCAGTTCTTC. Its protein is CASSVTGTGHEQFF. The chain combines TRBV13 with TRBJ2-1; 9 bases line up with TRBD1. V shed 5 bases and J 8 bases; nucleotides not matched to a gene: 7. The germline V gene encodes CDR1 PRHDT and CDR2 FYEKMQ (reference sequence). CDR3 size: 14 residues.

The chain combines TRBV19 with TRBJ2-3, with 8 bases matching TRBD1. This CDR3 spans 15 amino acids. Germline V lookup: CDR1 LNHDA, CDR2 SQIVND (reference sequence). The V gene end was trimmed by 7 bases and the J gene end by 4 bases; junction bases not matched to a gene: 10. The CDR3 nucleotides are TGTGCCAGTACAGGGGGCAGGGGATTGTCAGATACGCAGTATTTT. As protein: CASTGGRGLSDTQYF.

CDR3 loop: CSAGTASGNTIYF. In nucleotides, the CDR3 is TGCAGCGCCGGGACAGCCTCTGGAAACACCATATATTTT. V and J are TRBV29-1 and TRBJ1-3; 7 bases align to TRBD1. The CDR3 is 13 amino acids. Germline CDR1 and CDR2: SQVTM and ANQGSEA. V lost 7 bases, J lost 0 bases, and 3 bases stayed unmatched.

The chain links TRBV25-1 to TRBJ2-3; TRBD1 might be the D (5 bases). CDR1 is MGHDK and CDR2 is SYGVNS in the germline V gene. Between the trimmed V and J ends, which lost 3 bases and 2 bases, there was a span of 12 bases. There are 15 residues in the CDR3. The CDR3 sequence: CASSEPGAPTDTQYF. The CDR3 nucleotides are TGTGCCAGCAGTGAGCCTGGGGCTCCCACAGATACGCAGTATTTT.

This clone occurred once. This chain uses TRBV2 with TRBJ1-4, with D possibly matching TRBD1 (5 bases). The CDR3 runs 15 residues. Germline assignment: CDR1 SNHLY and CDR2 FYNNEI. V was clipped by 7 bases and J by 8 bases, with 20 bases between them. The DNA for the CDR3 is TGTGCCAGCACCGGGGGACCTGAAGGGAGCGAAAAACTGTTTTTT. Translated, it gives CASTGGPEGSEKLFF.

The genes are TRBV6-5 and TRBJ1-1, with 7 bases that match TRBD1. The V and J ends lost 6 bases and 5 bases, in that order; junction bases with no gene match: 9. This CDR3 region has 14 residues. Per the germline V gene, CDR1 is MNHEY and CDR2 is SVGAGI. The CDR3 nucleotides read TGTGCCAGCAGCCGAACAGGGGCGCAAACTGAAGCTTTCTTT. As protein: CASSRTGAQTEAFF.

This chain links TRBV5-6 with TRBJ2-7; 7 nucleotides match TRBD1. The CDR3 extends over 13 amino acids. Germline V gives CDR1 SGHDT, CDR2 YYEEEE. V dropped 6 bases and J dropped 3; count of bases not matched to a gene: 6. CDR3 in amino acids: CASTRGQFYEQYF. For the CDR3, the DNA is TGTGCCAGCACCCGGGGACAGTTCTACGAGCAGTACTTC.

As regards this clone: This specimen includes other DNA sequences encoding the same CDR3. The rearrangement joins TRBV5-1 to TRBJ2-1; a weak D match, TRBD1 (6 bases). V was trimmed by 5 bases and J by 0 bases, leaving 15 bases between them. This CDR3 has 16 amino acids. Germline values: CDR1 SGHRS, CDR2 YFSETQ. Here the CDR3 DNA reads TGCGCCAGCAGTTCGACAGGAATGAGCTCCTACAATGAGCAGTTCTTC. Its translation is CASSSTGMSSYNEQFF.

J is TRBJ2-2 and V is TRBV6-5, with 7 bases fitting TRBD1. After removal of 5 bases from V and 1 base from J, the junction contained 4 bases not matched to a gene. Germline V gene lookup returns CDR1 MNHEY and CDR2 SVGAGI. The CDR3 is 15 residues long. This CDR3 reads CASSRGTENTGELFF. In DNA, the CDR3 is TGTGCCAGCAGTCGAGGGACAGAGAACACCGGGGAGCTGTTTTTT.

This chain uses TRBV4-3 with TRBJ2-1; TRBD1 matches 8 bases. The CDR3 consists of 15 residues. Germline CDR1 and CDR2: LGHNA and YSLEER. The ends lost 4 bases at V and 3 bases at J; junction bases unmatched: 5. For the CDR3, the DNA is TGCGCCAGCAGCCCCTCGGGGACAGGCTACAATGAGCAGTTCTTC. Residues: CASSPSGTGYNEQFF.

The table lists this clone with a few counts. This chain uses TRBV19 with TRBJ2-6; TRBD2 aligns across 7 bases. Germline-derived CDR1 and CDR2 are LNHDA and SQIVND (reference sequence). The CDR3 covers 15 residues. V dropped 10 bases and J dropped 1; count of bases not matched to a gene: 7. The CDR3 spells CATRGGVSGANVLTF. In DNA, the CDR3 is TGTGCCACTAGGGGAGGGGTGTCTGGGGCCAACGTCCTGACTTTC.

The V gene is TRBV15, the J gene TRBJ1-3; possibly TRBD1 for D (5 bases). The V and J ends lost 0 bases and 2 bases respectively, with 8 bases between them. This CDR3 is 15 amino acids long. From germline, CDR1 is LNHNV and CDR2 YYDKDF (reference sequence). CDR3 in amino acids: CATSRDLQAGNTIYF. CDR3 sequence (DNA): TGTGCCACCAGCAGAGATTTACAGGCTGGAAACACCATATATTTT.

V gene TRBV24-1 combines with J gene TRBJ2-6; the D gene is possibly TRBD1 (5 bases). In germline, CDR1 is KGHDR, CDR2 SFDVKD. The CDR3 contains 15 residues. Trimming removed 5 bases at V and 4 bases at J, with 11 bases between. CDR3 loop: CATSGAGSGANVLTF. As DNA, the CDR3 is TGTGCCACCAGTGGGGCAGGGTCCGGGGCCAACGTCCTGACTTTC.

The CDR3 DNA follows: TGTGCCATCAAGGTAGGGCGGGGCGGCACAGATACGCAGTATTTT. It translates to CAIKVGRGGTDTQYF. The genes are TRBV10-3 and TRBJ2-3; D is perhaps TRBD2 (6 bases). Germline CDR1 and CDR2: ENHRY and SYGVKD. The CDR3 is 15 amino acids. V lost 7 bases to trimming and J lost 1 base, with 15 bases between them.

This clone was seen just once. J is TRBJ2-1 and V is TRBV2, with 7 bases that match TRBD2. This CDR3 is 14 amino acids long. Germline-derived CDR1 and CDR2 are SNHLY and FYNNEI. The V gene end was trimmed by 8 bases and the J gene end by 6 bases; junction bases not matched to a gene: 10. CDR3: CASGEGQGGNEQFF. The CDR3 DNA follows: TGTGCCAGCGGGGAGGGCCAAGGTGGCAATGAGCAGTTCTTC.

V usage is TRBV3-1 (or the pseudogene TRBV3-2) and J usage is TRBJ2-2; 9 nucleotides align to TRBD1. The V segment lost 3 bases and the J segment 6 bases; nucleotides outside the gene matches: 8. Germline V gives CDR1 LGHDT, CDR2 YNNKEL (reference sequence). The CDR3 runs to 16 residues. The CDR3: CASSHLGQGRAGELFF. CDR3 nucleotide sequence: TGTGCCAGCAGCCACCTCGGACAGGGGAGGGCCGGGGAGCTGTTTTTT.

The chain employs TRBV9 and TRBJ2-3, with D perhaps matching TRBD2 (5 bases). V lost 0 bases to trimming and J lost 6 bases, with 20 bases between them. The CDR3 has 17 amino acids. Germline-derived CDR1 and CDR2 are SGDLS and YYNGEE. CDR3 protein: CASSVDPASRVGDTQYF. For the CDR3, the DNA is TGTGCCAGCAGCGTAGACCCCGCTAGCCGGGTGGGGGATACGCAGTATTTT.

The V gene is TRBV5-6, the J gene TRBJ2-5, with D unresolved. CDR3 length: 14 residues. V lost 1 base to trimming and J lost 2 bases, with 9 bases between them. CDR1 and CDR2 (germline): SGHDT, YYEEEE. CDR3 sequence (DNA): TGTGCCAGCAGCTTGAAGCGTCTGCAAGAGACCCAGTACTTC. It encodes CASSLKRLQETQYF.

This chain connects TRBV6-6 to TRBJ2-6, with unresolved D. The V gene lost 5 bases and the J gene lost 0 bases, with 8 bases spanning the gap. CDR1 and CDR2 (germline): MNHNY, SVGAGI (reference sequence). This CDR3 spans 15 amino acids. This CDR3 is CASSRAGSGANVLTF. For the CDR3, the DNA is TGTGCCAGCAGTCGCGCCGGCTCTGGGGCCAACGTCCTGACTTTC.

The rearrangement links TRBV5-1 to TRBJ1-1; D unresolved. The CDR3 is 16 residues long. Germline CDR1 and CDR2: SGHRS and YFSETQ. Trimming took off 1 base at V and 4 bases at J, with 17 bases between the two ends. This CDR3 is CASSLLRSGGRTEAFF. In DNA, the CDR3 is TGCGCCAGCAGCTTGTTACGGTCCGGCGGCCGCACTGAAGCTTTCTTT.